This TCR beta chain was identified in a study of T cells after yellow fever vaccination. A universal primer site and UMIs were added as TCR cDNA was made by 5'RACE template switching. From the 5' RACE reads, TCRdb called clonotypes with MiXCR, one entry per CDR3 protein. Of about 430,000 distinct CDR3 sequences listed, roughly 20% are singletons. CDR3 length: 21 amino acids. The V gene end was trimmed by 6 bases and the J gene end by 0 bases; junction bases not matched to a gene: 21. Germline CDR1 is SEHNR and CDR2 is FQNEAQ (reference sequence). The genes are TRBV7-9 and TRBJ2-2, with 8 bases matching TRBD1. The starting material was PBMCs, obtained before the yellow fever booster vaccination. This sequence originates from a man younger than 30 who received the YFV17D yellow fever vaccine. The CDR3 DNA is TGTGCCAGCAGGCCCACCCGAGGACAGGGTCCCTGGAACCCGAACACCGGGGAGCTGTTTTTT. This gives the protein CASRPTRGQGPWNPNTGELFF.